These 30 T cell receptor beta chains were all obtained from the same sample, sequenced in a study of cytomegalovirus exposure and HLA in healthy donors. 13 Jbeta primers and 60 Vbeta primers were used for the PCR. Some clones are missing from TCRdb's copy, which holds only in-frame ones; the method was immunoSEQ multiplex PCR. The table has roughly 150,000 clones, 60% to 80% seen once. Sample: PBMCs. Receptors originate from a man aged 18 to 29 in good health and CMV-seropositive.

The CDR3 DNA reads TGTGCCAGCAGTTACTGGGGGGGGACGGAAGCTTTCTTT. This gives the protein CASSYWGGTEAFF. The rearrangement links TRBV6-5 to TRBJ1-1; D possibly corresponds to TRBD1 (5 bases). CDR3 length: 13 amino acids. V lost 1 base, J lost 8 bases, and 11 bases lay in between. Looked up from germline, CDR1 is MNHEY and CDR2 is SVGAGI.

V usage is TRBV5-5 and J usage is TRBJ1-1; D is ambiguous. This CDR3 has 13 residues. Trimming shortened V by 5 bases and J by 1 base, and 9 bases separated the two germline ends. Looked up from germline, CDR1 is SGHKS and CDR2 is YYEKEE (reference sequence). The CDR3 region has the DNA TGTGCCAGCAGTCTAGACCCGAACACTGAAGCTTTCTTT. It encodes CASSLDPNTEAFF.

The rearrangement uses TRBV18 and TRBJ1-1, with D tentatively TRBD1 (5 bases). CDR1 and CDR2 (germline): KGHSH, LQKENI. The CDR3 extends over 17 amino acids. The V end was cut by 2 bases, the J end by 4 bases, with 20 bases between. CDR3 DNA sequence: TGTGCCAGCTCACCATCTCCAATCGGACAATGGGGCACTGAAGCTTTCTTT. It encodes CASSPSPIGQWGTEAFF.

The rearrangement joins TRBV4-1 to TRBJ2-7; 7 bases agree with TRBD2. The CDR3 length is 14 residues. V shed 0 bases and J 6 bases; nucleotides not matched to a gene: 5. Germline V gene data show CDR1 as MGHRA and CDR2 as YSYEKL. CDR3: CASSQEPWGGEQYV. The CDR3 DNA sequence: TGCGCCAGCAGCCAAGAACCCTGGGGGGGCGAGCAGTACGTC.

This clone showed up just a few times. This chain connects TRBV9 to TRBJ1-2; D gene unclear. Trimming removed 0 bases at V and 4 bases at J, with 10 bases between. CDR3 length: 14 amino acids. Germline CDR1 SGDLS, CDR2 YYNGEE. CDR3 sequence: CASSVDQAAYGYTF. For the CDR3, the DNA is TGTGCCAGCAGCGTAGACCAGGCCGCCTATGGCTACACCTTC.

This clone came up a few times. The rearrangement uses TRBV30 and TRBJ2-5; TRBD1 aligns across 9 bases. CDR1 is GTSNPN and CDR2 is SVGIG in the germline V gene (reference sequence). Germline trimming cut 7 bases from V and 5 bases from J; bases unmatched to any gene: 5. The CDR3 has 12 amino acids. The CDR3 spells CAFTGGGETQYF. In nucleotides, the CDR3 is TGTGCCTTTACAGGGGGCGGCGAGACCCAGTACTTC.

This chain's CDR3 is CASSGQQGSNEKLFF. The DNA of the CDR3 is TGTGCCAGCAGCGGCCAACAGGGATCTAATGAAAAACTGTTTTTT. This chain links TRBV5-6 with TRBJ1-4, with D perhaps matching TRBD1 (6 bases). The V gene's germline CDR1 is SGHDT and CDR2 YYEEEE. Trimming cost V 4 bases and J 3 bases, with 13 bases left between them. This CDR3 is 15 amino acids long. The full variable domain, in which reference TRBV5-6 and TRBJ1-4 provide the parts outside the CDR3, is DAGVTQSPTHLIKTRGQQVTLRCSPKSGHDTVSWYQQALGQGPQFIFQYYEEEERQRGNFPDRFSGHQFPNYSSELNVNALLLGDSALYLCASSGQQGSNEKLFFGSGTQLSVL.

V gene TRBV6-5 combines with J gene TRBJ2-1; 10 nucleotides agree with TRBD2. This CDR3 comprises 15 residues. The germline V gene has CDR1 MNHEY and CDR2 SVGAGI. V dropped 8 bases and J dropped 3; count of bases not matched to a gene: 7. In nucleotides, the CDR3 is TGTGCCAGCTCCTCCAGCGGGAGGGTCTACAATGAGCAGTTCTTC. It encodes CASSSSGRVYNEQFF.

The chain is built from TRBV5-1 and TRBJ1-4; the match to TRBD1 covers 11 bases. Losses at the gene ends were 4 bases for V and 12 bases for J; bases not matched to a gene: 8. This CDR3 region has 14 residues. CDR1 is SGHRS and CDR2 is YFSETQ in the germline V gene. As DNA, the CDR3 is TGCGCCAGCAGCCGGACAGGGGGCGGAGTGGAACTGTTTTTT. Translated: CASSRTGGGVELFF.

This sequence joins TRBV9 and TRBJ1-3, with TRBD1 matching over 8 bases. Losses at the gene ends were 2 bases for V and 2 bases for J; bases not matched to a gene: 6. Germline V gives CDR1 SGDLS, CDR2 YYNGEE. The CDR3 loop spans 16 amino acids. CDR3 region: CASSVGQGGTGNTIYF. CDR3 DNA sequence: TGTGCCAGCAGCGTCGGACAGGGAGGGACTGGAAACACCATATATTTT. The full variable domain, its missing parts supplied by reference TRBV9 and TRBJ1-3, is DSGVTQTPKHLITATGQRVTLRCSPRSGDLSVYWYQQSLDQGLQFLIQYYNGEERAKGNILERFSAQQFPDLHSELNLSSLELGDSALYFCASSVGQGGTGNTIYFGEGSWLTVV.

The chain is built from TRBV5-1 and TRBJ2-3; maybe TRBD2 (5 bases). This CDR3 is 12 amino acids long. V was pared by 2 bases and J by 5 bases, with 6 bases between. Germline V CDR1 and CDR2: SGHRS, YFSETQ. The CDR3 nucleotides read TGCGCCAGCAGCTTCGGAGGAGATACGCAGTATTTT. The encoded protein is CASSFGGDTQYF.

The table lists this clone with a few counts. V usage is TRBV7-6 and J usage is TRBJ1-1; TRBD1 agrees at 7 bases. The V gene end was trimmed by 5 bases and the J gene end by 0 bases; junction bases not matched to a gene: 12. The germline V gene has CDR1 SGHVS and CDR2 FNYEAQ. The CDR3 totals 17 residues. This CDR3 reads CASSPRPSGQMNTEAFF. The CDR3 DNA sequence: TGTGCCAGCAGCCCTCGACCGTCGGGACAGATGAACACTGAAGCTTTCTTT.

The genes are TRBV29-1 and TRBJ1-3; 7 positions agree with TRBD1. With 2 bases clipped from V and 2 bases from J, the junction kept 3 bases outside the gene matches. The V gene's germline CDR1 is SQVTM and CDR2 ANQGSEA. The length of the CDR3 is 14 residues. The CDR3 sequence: CSVERQGAGNTIYF. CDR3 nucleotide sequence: TGCAGCGTTGAACGACAGGGAGCTGGAAACACCATATATTTT.

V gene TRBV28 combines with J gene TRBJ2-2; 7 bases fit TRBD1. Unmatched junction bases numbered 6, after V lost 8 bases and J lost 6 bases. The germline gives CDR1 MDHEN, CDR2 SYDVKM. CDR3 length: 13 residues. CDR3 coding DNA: TGTGCCAGCGTAGACAGGGCGGCCGGGGAGCTGTTTTTT. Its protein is CASVDRAAGELFF.

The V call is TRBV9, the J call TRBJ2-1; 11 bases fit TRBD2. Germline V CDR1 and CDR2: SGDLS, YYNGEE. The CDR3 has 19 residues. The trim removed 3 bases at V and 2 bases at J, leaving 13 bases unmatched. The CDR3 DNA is TGTGCCAGCAGCGACTCCCCTACTAGCGGGGGCCTGACCTACAATGAGCAGTTCTTC. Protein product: CASSDSPTSGGLTYNEQFF.

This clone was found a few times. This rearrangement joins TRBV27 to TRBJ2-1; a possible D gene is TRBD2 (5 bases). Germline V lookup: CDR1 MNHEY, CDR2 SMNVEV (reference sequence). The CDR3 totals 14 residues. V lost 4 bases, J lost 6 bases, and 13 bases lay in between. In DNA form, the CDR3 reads TGTGCCAGCAGTTCCACTTCGAGCGGCAATGAGCAGTTCTTC. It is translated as CASSSTSSGNEQFF.

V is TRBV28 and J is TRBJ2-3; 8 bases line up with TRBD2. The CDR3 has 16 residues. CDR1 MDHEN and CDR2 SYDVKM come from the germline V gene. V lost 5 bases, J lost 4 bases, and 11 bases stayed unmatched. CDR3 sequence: CASSLPGGSKSDTQYF. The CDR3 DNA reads TGTGCCAGCAGTCTCCCGGGGGGGTCGAAATCAGATACGCAGTATTTT.

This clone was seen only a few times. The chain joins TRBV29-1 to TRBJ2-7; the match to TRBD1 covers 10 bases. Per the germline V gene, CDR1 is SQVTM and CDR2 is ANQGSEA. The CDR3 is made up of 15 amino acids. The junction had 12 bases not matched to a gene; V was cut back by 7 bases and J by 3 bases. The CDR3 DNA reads TGCAGCGCCCTAGGCGGGACAGGGGATGGCTACGAGCAGTACGTC. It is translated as CSALGGTGDGYEQYV.

The CDR3 protein is CSFRLAGGGEQFF. CDR3 sequence (DNA): TGCAGCTTCCGACTAGCGGGAGGCGGTGAGCAGTTCTTC. The chain has TRBV29-1 and TRBJ2-1; TRBD2 matches at 13 bases. The ends lost 8 bases at V and 9 bases at J; junction bases unmatched: 7. CDR1 is SQVTM and CDR2 is ANQGSEA in the germline V gene. This CDR3 region has 13 residues.

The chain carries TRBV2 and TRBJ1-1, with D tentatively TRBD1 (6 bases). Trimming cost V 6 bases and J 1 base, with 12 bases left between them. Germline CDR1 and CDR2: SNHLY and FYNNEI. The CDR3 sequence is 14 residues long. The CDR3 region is CASRPRGGNTEAFF. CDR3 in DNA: TGTGCCAGCAGGCCCAGGGGTGGGAACACTGAAGCTTTCTTT.

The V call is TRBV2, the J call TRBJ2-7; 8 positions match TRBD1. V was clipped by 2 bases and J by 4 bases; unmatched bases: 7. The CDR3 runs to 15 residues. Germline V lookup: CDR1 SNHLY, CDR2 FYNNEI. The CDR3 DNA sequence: TGTGCCAGCAGTGAAAGGTCAGGGGGCGGGTACGAGCAGTACGTC. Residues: CASSERSGGGYEQYV.

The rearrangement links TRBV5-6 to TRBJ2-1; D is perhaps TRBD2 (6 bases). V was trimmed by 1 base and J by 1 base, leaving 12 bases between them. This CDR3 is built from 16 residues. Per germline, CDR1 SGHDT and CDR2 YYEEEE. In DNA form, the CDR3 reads TGTGCCAGCAGCTTGAGAGGGAGCGGGTCCTACAATGAGCAGTTCTTC. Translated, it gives CASSLRGSGSYNEQFF.

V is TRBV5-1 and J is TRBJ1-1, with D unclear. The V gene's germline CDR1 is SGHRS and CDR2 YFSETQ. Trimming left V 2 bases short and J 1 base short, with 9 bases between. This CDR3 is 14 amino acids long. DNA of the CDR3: TGCGCCAGCAGCTTCACGGCAGGGAACACTGAAGCTTTCTTT. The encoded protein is CASSFTAGNTEAFF.

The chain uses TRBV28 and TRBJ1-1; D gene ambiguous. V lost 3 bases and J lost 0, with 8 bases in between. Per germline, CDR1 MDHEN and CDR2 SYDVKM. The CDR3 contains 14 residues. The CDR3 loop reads CASSFGEMNTEAFF. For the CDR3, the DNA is TGTGCCAGCAGTTTCGGAGAAATGAACACTGAAGCTTTCTTT.

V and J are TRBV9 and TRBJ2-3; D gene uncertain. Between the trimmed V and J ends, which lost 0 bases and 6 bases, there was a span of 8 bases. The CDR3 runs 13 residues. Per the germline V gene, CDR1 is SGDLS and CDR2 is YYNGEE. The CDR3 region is CASSVGFGDTQYF. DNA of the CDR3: TGTGCCAGCAGCGTAGGGTTCGGGGATACGCAGTATTTT.

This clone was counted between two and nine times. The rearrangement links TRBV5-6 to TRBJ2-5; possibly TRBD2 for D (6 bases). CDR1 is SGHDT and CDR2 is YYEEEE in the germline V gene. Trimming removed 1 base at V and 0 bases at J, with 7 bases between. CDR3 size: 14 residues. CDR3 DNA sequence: TGTGCCAGCAGCTTGCCGGGAGACCAAGAGACCCAGTACTTC. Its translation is CASSLPGDQETQYF.

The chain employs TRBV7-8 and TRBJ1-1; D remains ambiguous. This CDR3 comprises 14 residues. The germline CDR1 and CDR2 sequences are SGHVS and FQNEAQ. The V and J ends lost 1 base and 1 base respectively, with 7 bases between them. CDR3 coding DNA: TGTGCCAGCAGCTTAGTCGCCGGGAACACTGAAGCTTTCTTT. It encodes CASSLVAGNTEAFF.

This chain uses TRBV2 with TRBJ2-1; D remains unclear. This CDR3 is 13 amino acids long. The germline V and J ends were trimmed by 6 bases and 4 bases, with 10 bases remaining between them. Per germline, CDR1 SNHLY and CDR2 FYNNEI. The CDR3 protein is CASRARAYNEQFF. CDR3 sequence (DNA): TGTGCCAGCAGGGCTCGAGCGTACAATGAGCAGTTCTTC.

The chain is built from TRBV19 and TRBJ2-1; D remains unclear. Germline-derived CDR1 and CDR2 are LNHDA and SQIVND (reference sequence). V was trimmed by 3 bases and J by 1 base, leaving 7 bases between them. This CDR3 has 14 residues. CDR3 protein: CASSMERSYNEQFF. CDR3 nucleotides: TGTGCCAGTAGTATGGAGAGATCCTACAATGAGCAGTTCTTC.

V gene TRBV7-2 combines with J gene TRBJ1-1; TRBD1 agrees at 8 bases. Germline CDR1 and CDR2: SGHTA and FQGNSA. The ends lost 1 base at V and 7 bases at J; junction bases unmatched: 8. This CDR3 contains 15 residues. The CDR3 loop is CASSLGPAGGFEAFF. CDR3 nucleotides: TGTGCCAGCAGCTTAGGTCCGGCAGGGGGCTTTGAAGCTTTCTTT.